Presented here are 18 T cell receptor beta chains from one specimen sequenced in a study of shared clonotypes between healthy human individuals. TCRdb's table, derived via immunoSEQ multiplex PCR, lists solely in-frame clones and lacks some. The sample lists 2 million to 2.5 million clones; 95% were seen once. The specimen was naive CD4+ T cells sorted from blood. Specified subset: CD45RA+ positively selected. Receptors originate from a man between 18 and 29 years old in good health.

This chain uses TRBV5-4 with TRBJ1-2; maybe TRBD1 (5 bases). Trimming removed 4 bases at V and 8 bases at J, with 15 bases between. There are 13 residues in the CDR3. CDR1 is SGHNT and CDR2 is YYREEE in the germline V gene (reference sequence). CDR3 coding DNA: TGTGCCAGCAGCCGGGACGGGGCTTACGGCTACACCTTC. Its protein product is CASSRDGAYGYTF.

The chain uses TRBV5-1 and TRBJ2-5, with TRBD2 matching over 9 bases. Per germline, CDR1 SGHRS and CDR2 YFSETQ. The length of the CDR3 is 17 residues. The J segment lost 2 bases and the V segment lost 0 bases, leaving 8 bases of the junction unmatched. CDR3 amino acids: CASSLGWASGAQETQYF. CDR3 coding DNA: TGCGCCAGCAGCTTGGGGTGGGCTAGCGGGGCTCAAGAGACCCAGTACTTC.

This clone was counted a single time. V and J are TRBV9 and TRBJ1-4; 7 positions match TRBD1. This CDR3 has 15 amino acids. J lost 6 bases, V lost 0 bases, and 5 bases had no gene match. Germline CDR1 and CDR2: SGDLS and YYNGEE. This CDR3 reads CASSVETGTYEKLFF. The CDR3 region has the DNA TGTGCCAGCAGCGTAGAGACAGGGACGTATGAAAAACTGTTTTTT.

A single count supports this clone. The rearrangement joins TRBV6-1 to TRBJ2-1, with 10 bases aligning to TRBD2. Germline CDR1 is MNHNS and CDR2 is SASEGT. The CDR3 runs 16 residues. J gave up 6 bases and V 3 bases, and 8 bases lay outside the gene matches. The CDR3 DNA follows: TGTGCCAGCAGTGAGCGGCTAGCGGGAGCCATCAATGAGCAGTTCTTC. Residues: CASSERLAGAINEQFF.

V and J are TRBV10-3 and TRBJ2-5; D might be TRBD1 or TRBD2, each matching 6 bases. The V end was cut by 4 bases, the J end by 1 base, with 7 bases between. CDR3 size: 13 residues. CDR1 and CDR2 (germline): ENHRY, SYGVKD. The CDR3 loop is CAISGGAQETQYF. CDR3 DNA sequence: TGTGCCATCAGTGGGGGGGCCCAAGAGACCCAGTACTTC.

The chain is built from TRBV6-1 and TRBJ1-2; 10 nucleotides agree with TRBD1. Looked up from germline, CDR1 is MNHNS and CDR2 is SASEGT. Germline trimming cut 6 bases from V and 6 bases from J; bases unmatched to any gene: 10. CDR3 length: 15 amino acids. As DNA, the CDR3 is TGTGCCAGCAGAGACCCCGGGACAGGGGTAGATGGCTACACCTTC. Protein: CASRDPGTGVDGYTF.

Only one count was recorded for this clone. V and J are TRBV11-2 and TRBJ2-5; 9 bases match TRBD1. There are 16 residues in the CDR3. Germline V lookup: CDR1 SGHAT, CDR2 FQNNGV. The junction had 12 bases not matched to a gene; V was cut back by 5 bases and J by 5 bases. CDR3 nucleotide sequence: TGTGCCAGCAGCACTACGCCGGGACAGGGTATGGAGACCCAGTACTTC. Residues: CASSTTPGQGMETQYF.

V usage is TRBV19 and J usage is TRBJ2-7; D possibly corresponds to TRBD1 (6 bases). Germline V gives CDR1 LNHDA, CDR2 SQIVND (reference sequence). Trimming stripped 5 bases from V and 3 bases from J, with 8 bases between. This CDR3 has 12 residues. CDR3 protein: CASSHRDYEQYF. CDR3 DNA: TGTGCCAGTAGTCACAGGGACTACGAGCAGTACTTC.

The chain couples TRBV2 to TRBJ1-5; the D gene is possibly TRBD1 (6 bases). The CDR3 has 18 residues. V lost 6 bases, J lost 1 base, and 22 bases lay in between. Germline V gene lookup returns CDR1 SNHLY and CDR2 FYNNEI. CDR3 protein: CASSDTPAGVQSNQPQHF. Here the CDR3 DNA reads TGTGCCAGCAGCGATACTCCGGCAGGGGTACAGAGCAATCAGCCCCAGCATTTT. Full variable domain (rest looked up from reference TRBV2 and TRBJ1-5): EPEVTQTPSHQVTQMGQEVILRCVPISNHLYFYWYRQILGQKVEFLVSFYNNEISEKSEIFDDQFSVERPDGSNFTLKIRSTKLEDSAMYFCASSDTPAGVQSNQPQHFGDGTRLSIL.

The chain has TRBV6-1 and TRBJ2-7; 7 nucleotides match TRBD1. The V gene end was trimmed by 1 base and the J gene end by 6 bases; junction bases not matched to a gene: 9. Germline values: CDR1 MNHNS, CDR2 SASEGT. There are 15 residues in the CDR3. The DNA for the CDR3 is TGTGCCAGCAGTGAAGGAGAAGGGGGCCTACGCGAGCAGTACTTC. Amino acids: CASSEGEGGLREQYF.

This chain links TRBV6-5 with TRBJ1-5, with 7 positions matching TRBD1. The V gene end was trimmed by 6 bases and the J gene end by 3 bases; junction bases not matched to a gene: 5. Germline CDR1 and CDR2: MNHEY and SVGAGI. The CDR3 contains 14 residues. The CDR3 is CASSNRGPNQPQHF. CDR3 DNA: TGTGCCAGCAGCAACAGGGGTCCCAATCAGCCCCAGCATTTT.

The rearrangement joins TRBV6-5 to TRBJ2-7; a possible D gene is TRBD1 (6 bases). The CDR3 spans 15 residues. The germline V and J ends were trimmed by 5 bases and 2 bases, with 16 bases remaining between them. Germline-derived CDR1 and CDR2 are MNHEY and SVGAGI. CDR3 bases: TGTGCCAGCAGTCCCCAGGGGACCTCTACCTACGAGCAGTACTTC. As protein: CASSPQGTSTYEQYF.

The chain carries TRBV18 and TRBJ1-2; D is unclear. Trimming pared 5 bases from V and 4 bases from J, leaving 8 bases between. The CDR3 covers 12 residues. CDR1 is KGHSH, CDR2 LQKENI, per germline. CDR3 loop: CASSKAVYGYTF. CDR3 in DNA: TGTGCCAGCTCAAAGGCTGTCTATGGCTACACCTTC.

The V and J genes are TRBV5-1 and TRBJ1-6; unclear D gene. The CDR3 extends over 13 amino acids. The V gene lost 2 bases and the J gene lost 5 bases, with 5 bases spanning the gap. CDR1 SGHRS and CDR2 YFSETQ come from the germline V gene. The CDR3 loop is CASSFGDNSPLHF. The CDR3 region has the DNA TGCGCCAGCAGCTTCGGGGATAATTCACCCCTCCACTTT.

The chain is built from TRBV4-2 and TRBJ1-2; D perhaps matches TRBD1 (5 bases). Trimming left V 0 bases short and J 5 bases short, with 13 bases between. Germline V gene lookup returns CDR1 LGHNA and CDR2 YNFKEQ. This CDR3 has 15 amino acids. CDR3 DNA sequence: TGTGCCAGCAGCCAAGATACCCAGGGACCATATGGCTACACCTTC. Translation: CASSQDTQGPYGYTF.

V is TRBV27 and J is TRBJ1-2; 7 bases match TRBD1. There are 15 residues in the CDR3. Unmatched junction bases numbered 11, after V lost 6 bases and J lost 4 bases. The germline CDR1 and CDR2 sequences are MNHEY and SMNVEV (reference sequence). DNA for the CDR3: TGTGCCAGCAGCCCTGAGACAGGGCGGAGCTATGGCTACACCTTC. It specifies CASSPETGRSYGYTF.

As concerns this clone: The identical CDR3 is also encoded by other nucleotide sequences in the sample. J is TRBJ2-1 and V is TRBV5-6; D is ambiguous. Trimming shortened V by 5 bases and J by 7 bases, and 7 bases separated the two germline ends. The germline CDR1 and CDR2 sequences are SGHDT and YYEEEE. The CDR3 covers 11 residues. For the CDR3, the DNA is TGTGCCAGCAGTTTTTCGAATGAGCAGTTCTTC. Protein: CASSFSNEQFF.

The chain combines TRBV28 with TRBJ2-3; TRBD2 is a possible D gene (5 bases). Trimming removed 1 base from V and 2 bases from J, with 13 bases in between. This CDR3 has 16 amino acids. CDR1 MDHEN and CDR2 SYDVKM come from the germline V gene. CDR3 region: CASSLLGEEITDTQYF. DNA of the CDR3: TGTGCCAGCAGTTTATTGGGAGAGGAGATCACAGATACGCAGTATTTT.